These 18 T cell receptor beta chains came from one sample sequenced in a study of cytomegalovirus exposure and HLA in healthy donors. In the PCR, 60 Vbeta and 13 Jbeta primers were used. Sequencing was performed with immunoSEQ multiplex PCR; in TCRdb, only in-frame clones are kept and a portion is missing. Found here are fewer than 250,000 clones, roughly 80% of them singletons; the top ten hold 0.22%. Sequenced material: PBMCs. The receptors originated from a girl aged 2 to 9 in good health and CMV-seronegative.

The rearrangement joins TRBV7-9 to TRBJ2-7; TRBD1 matches at 9 bases. Trimming removed 3 bases from V and 5 bases from J; junction bases left unmatched: 8. This CDR3 spans 15 amino acids. CDR1 SEHNR and CDR2 FQNEAQ come from the germline V gene (reference sequence). The DNA of the CDR3 is TGTGCCAGCAGCTTCGCTCGGACAGGGGTGAACGAGCAGTACTTC. Protein: CASSFARTGVNEQYF.

V is TRBV10-3 and J is TRBJ1-1, with TRBD1 matching 12 bases. The J segment lost 6 bases and the V segment lost 2 bases, leaving 4 bases of the junction unmatched. From germline, CDR1 is ENHRY and CDR2 SYGVKD. The CDR3 extends over 15 amino acids. The CDR3 region is CAISETGTGGSEAFF. CDR3 DNA sequence: TGTGCCATCAGTGAGACCGGGACAGGGGGCTCTGAAGCTTTCTTT.

The gene calls are TRBV12-5 and TRBJ2-3, with D maybe TRBD2 (6 bases). Germline lookup yields CDR1 LGHNT and CDR2 FRNRAP. V lost 0 bases to trimming and J lost 3 bases, with 13 bases between them. The CDR3 loop spans 16 amino acids. The chain's CDR3 is CASGLVRAGLTDTQYF. CDR3 in DNA: TGTGCTAGTGGTTTGGTACGAGCGGGTCTAACAGATACGCAGTATTTT.

This clone was counted a single time. The rearrangement joins TRBV6-1 to TRBJ1-1; D is uncertain. Trimming pared 8 bases from V and 1 base from J, leaving 11 bases between. The CDR3 has 13 residues. Per germline, CDR1 MNHNS and CDR2 SASEGT. In nucleotides, the CDR3 is TGTGCCAGCTCCCTTGGGCGGAACACTGAAGCTTTCTTT. Its protein is CASSLGRNTEAFF.

The chain has TRBV4-1 and TRBJ2-7; 7 bases agree with TRBD2. The germline gives CDR1 MGHRA, CDR2 YSYEKL. J lost 1 base, V lost 1 base, and 1 base had no gene match. This CDR3 comprises 14 residues. The CDR3 loop is CASSQGGGSYEQYF. CDR3 coding DNA: TGCGCCAGCAGCCAAGGGGGGGGGTCCTACGAGCAGTACTTC.

CDR3: CASSAQGWNSPLHF. In nucleotides, the CDR3 is TGTGCCAGCAGCGCACAGGGTTGGAATTCACCCCTCCACTTT. The chain employs TRBV11-2 and TRBJ1-6; tentatively, D is TRBD1 (6 bases). Germline CDR1 reads SGHAT; CDR2 reads FQNNGV. Trimming cost V 5 bases and J 7 bases, with 12 bases left between them. CDR3 length equals 14 residues. Variable domain in full (rest from reference TRBV11-2 and TRBJ1-6): EAGVAQSPRYKIIEKRQSVAFWCNPISGHATLYWYQQILGQGPKLLIQFQNNGVVDDSQLPKDRFSAERLKGVDSTLKIQPAKLEDSAVYLCASSAQGWNSPLHFGNGTRLTVT.

This clone was recorded a few times. This chain links TRBV14 with TRBJ1-1, with unresolved D. Germline-derived CDR1 and CDR2 are SGHDN and FVKESK. V dropped 6 bases and J dropped 3 bases, with 11 bases sitting between them. The CDR3 loop spans 13 amino acids. Here the CDR3 DNA reads TGTGCCAGCAGTCACGAGGTAGACACTGAAGCTTTCTTT. Translated, it gives CASSHEVDTEAFF.

CDR3 DNA sequence: TGTGCCACCACCAGGGACACCGGGGAGCTGTTTTTT. This codes for CATTRDTGELFF. The V gene is TRBV2, the J gene TRBJ2-2; tentative D call: TRBD1 (5 bases). Deletions cut 10 bases from V and 3 bases from J, with 9 bases between. Germline V gene data show CDR1 as SNHLY and CDR2 as FYNNEI. This CDR3 has 12 amino acids.

J is TRBJ1-1 and V is TRBV27; D may be TRBD1 (5 bases). This CDR3 region has 15 residues. V was cut by 6 bases and J by 1 base, with 15 bases left in between. The germline V gene encodes CDR1 MNHEY and CDR2 SMNVEV (reference sequence). The CDR3 loop reads CASSRWTQPNTEAFF. The CDR3 bases are TGTGCCAGCAGCCGCTGGACACAGCCGAACACTGAAGCTTTCTTT.

The chain links TRBV19 to TRBJ1-1; D is undetermined. Trimming removed 3 bases at V and 6 bases at J, with 8 bases between. The V gene's germline CDR1 is LNHDA and CDR2 SQIVND (reference sequence). The CDR3 length is 12 residues. DNA for the CDR3: TGTGCCAGTAGTATCGGAGGAGCTGAAGCTTTCTTT. It is translated as CASSIGGAEAFF.

V gene TRBV5-1 combines with J gene TRBJ1-1; 9 positions match TRBD1. Trimming at V came to 4 bases and at J to 0 bases, leaving 4 bases not matched to a gene. Looked up from germline, CDR1 is SGHRS and CDR2 is YFSETQ. The CDR3 loop spans 15 amino acids. CDR3 bases: TGCGCCAGCAGCAGCGGGACAGGGCTGAACACTGAAGCTTTCTTT. This codes for CASSSGTGLNTEAFF.

This clone has only a few counts. This chain joins TRBV19 and TRBJ1-1, with a possible D match to TRBD1 (6 bases). Trimming pared 2 bases from V and 1 base from J, leaving 11 bases between. Per germline, CDR1 LNHDA and CDR2 SQIVND (reference sequence). This CDR3 region has 15 residues. Here the CDR3 reads CASSIYRVENTEAFF. In DNA form, the CDR3 reads TGTGCCAGTAGTATATACAGGGTGGAGAACACTGAAGCTTTCTTT.

In this sample, this clone turned up once. The chain carries TRBV4-2 and TRBJ2-5; D call uncertain. The J call may be in error: the DNA end matches TRBJ2-7 better. The CDR3 covers 15 residues. Germline CDR1 is LGHNA and CDR2 is YNFKEQ. The CDR3, as DNA: TGTGCCAGCAGCCAAGAGCCCCTATTCGCCTACGAGCAGTACTTC. Translation: CASSQEPLFAYEQYF.

V gene TRBV12-5 combines with J gene TRBJ1-5; a weak D match, TRBD1 (5 bases). The germline gives CDR1 LGHNT, CDR2 FRNRAP. V was cut by 3 bases and J by 3 bases, with 9 bases left in between. This CDR3 has 14 amino acids. CDR3 protein: CASGFGHVNQPQHF. In nucleotides, the CDR3 is TGTGCTAGTGGTTTCGGACACGTCAATCAGCCCCAGCATTTT.

V is TRBV5-1 and J is TRBJ2-7, with TRBD2 matching 12 bases. V lost 1 base to trimming and J lost 0 bases; unmatched junction nucleotides: 8. From germline, CDR1 is SGHRS and CDR2 YFSETQ. The CDR3 length is 18 residues. The CDR3: CASSLLSSGGGRSYEQYF. The CDR3 DNA is TGCGCCAGCAGCTTGCTGTCTAGCGGGGGGGGTCGCTCCTACGAGCAGTACTTC.

The chain joins TRBV5-6 to TRBJ1-4, with D possibly matching TRBD1 (5 bases). Germline CDR1 reads SGHDT; CDR2 reads YYEEEE. Trimming took 0 bases from V and 6 from J, leaving 12 bases between them. CDR3 length: 15 amino acids. CDR3 sequence: CASSLAGGVDEKLFF. The CDR3 DNA follows: TGTGCCAGCAGCTTGGCGGGGGGGGTCGATGAAAAACTGTTTTTT.

The rearrangement joins TRBV5-1 to TRBJ1-6; no firm D call. Trimming shortened V by 1 base and J by 8 bases, and 13 bases separated the two germline ends. Germline CDR1 and CDR2: SGHRS and YFSETQ. The length of the CDR3 is 15 residues. In nucleotides, the CDR3 is TGCGCCAGCAGCTTGTACGGAGAGCTTGATTCACCCCTCCACTTT. Its protein product is CASSLYGELDSPLHF.

The V call is TRBV5-6, the J call TRBJ1-1; D call uncertain. CDR3 size: 12 residues. V was pared by 4 bases and J by 11 bases, with 15 bases between. Germline-derived CDR1 and CDR2 are SGHDT and YYEEEE. CDR3 sequence: CASSQGLSSAFF. The CDR3, as DNA: TGTGCCAGCAGCCAAGGCCTTTCTAGTGCTTTCTTT.